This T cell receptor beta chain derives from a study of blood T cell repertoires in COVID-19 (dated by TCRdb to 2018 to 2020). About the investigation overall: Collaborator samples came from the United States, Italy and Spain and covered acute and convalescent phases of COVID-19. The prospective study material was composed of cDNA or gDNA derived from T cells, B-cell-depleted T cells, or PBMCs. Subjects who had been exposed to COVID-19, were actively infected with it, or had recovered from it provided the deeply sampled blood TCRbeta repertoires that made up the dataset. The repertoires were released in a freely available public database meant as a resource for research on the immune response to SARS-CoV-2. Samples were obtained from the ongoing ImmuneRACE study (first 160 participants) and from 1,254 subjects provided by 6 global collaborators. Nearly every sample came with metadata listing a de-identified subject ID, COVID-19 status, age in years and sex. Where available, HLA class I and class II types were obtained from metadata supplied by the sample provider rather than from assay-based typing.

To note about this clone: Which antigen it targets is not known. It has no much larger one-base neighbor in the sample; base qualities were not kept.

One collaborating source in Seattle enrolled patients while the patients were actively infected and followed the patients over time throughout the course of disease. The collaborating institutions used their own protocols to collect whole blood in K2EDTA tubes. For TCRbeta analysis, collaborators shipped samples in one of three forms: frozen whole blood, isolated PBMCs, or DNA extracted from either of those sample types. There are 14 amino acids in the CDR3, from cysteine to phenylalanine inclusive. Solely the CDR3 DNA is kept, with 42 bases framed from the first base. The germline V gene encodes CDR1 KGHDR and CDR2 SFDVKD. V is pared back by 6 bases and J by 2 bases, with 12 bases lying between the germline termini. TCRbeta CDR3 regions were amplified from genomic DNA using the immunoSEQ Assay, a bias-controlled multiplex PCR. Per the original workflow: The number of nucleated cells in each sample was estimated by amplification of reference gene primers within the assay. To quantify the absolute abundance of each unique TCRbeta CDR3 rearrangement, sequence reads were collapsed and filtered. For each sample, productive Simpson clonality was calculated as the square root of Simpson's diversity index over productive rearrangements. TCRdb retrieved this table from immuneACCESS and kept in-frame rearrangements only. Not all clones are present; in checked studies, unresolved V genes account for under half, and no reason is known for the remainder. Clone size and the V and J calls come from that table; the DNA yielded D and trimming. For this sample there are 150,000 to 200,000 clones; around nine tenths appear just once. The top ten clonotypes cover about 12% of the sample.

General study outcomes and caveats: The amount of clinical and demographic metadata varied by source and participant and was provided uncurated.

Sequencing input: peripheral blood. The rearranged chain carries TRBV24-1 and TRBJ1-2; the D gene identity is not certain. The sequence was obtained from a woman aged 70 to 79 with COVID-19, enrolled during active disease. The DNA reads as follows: TGTGCCACCAGTTCAGCAGACACAAACTATGGCTACACCTTC. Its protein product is CATSSADTNYGYTF.